This TCR beta chain was recorded in a study of blood T cells in healthy people across ages. V lost 5 bases and J 0 bases, leaving 11 bases between the germline ends. Germline values: CDR1 SGHTA, CDR2 FQGNSA. The CDR3 runs to 15 residues. For this clonotype: A much bigger clone sits one base away, suggesting this may be a read error.

Alongside a J-beta primer mix, a sample-barcoded 5' primer served in a second PCR lasting roughly 6 to 11 cycles. Every cDNA was tagged by a template-switch adaptor with 12 random nucleotides. TCRdb analysed the 5' RACE reads with MiXCR anew, one entry per CDR3 protein. The sample gives 1.5 million to 2 million distinct CDR3 sequences, about 35% of which show up once; about 10% is in the top ten. The sequencing sample was made of blood. The V call is TRBV7-2, the J call TRBJ2-1, with D unclear. This receptor was obtained from a woman aged 30 to 39 in good health. The CDR3, as DNA: TGTGCCAGCAGCCTGAACAGAGACTCCTACAATGAGCAGTTCTTC. Residues: CASSLNRDSYNEQFF.